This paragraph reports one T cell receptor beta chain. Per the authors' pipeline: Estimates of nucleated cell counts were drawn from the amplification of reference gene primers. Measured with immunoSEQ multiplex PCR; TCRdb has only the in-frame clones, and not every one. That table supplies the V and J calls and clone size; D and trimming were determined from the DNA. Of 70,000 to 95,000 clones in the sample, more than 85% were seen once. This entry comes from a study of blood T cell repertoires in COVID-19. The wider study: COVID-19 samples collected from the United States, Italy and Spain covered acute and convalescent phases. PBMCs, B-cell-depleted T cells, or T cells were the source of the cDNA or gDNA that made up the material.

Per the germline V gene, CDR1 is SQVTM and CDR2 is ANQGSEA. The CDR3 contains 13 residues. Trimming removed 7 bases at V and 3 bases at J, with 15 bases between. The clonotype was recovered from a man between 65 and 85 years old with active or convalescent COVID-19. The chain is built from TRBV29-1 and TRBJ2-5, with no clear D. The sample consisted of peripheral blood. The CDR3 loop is CSAVRSREETQYF. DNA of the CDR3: TGCAGCGCTGTGAGGAGTAGAGAAGAGACCCAGTACTTC.